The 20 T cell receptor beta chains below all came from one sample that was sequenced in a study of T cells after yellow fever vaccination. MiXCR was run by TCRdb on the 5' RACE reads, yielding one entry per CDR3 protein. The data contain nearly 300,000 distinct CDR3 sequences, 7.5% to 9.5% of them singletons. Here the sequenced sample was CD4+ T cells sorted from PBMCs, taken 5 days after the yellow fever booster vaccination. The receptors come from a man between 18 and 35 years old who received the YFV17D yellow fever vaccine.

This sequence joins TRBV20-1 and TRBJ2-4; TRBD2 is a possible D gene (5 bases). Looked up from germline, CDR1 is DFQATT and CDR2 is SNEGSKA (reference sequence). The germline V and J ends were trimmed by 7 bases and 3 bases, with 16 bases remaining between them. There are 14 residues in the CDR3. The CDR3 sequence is CSVPNNRDKNIQYF. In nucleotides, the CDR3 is TGCAGTGTTCCGAACAACCGGGACAAAAACATTCAGTACTTC.

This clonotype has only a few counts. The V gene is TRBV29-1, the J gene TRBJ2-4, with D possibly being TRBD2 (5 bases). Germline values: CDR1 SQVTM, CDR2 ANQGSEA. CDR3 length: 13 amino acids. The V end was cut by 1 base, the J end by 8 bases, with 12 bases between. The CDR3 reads CSVEAGERDIQYF. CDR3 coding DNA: TGCAGCGTTGAAGCCGGGGAACGGGACATTCAGTACTTC.

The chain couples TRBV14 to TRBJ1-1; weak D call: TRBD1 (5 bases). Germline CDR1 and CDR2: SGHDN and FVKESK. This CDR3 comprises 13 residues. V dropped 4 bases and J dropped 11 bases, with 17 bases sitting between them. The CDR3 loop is CASSPNPGTGAFF. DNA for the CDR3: TGTGCCAGCAGCCCCAACCCTGGGACGGGGGCTTTCTTT.

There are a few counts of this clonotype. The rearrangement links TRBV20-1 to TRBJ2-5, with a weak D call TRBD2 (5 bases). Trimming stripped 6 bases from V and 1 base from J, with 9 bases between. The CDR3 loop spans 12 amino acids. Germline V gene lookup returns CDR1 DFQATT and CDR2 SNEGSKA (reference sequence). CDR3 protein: CSAGLAQETQYF. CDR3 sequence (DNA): TGCAGTGCAGGACTGGCCCAAGAGACCCAGTACTTC.

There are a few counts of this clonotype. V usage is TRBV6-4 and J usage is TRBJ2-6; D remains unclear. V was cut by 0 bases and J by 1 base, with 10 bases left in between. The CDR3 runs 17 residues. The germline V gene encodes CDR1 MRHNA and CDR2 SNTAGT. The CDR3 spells CASSDSGFQSGANVLTF. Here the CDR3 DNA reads TGTGCCAGCAGTGACTCGGGTTTTCAATCTGGGGCCAACGTCCTGACTTTC.

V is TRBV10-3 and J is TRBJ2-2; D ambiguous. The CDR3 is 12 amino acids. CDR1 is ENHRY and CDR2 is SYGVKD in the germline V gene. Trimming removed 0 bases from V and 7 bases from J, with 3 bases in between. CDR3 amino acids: CAISESHGELFF. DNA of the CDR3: TGTGCCATCAGTGAGTCCCACGGGGAGCTGTTTTTT.

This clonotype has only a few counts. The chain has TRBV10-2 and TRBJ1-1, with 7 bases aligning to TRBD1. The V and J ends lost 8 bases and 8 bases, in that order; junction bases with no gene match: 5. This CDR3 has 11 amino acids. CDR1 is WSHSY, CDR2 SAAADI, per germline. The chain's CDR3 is CASRRGVEAFF. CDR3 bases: TGCGCCAGCCGCAGGGGGGTCGAAGCTTTCTTT.

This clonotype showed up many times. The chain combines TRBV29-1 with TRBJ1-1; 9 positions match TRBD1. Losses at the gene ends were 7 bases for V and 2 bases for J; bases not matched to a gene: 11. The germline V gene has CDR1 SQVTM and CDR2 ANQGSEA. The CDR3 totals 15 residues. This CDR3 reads CSANTGGGSNTEAFF. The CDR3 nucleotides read TGCAGCGCTAACACAGGGGGCGGAAGTAACACTGAAGCTTTCTTT.

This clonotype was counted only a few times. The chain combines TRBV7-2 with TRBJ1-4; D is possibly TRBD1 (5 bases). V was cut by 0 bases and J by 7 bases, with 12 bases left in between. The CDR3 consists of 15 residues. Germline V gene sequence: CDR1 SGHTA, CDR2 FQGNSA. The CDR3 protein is CASSLAPAGPEKLFF. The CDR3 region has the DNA TGTGCCAGCAGCTTAGCCCCAGCGGGGCCTGAAAAACTGTTTTTT.

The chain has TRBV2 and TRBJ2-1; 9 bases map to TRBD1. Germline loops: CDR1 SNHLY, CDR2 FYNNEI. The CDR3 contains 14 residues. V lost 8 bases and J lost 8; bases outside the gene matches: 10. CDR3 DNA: TGTGCCAGCGACCGGGACAGGGACTGGTATGAGCAGTTCTTC. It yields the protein CASDRDRDWYEQFF.

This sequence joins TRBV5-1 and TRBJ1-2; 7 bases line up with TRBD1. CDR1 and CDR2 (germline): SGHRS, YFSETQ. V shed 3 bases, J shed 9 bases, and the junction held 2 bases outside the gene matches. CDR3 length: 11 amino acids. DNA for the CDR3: TGCGCCAGCAGCTCGGGACAGCGCTACACCTTC. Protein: CASSSGQRYTF.

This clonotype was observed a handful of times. The CDR3 region is CASLRGFGTEAFF. The CDR3 nucleotides are TGTGCCAGCCTGAGAGGGTTCGGCACTGAAGCTTTCTTT. The J gene is TRBJ1-1, the V gene TRBV7-9; D not certain. The V and J ends lost 8 bases and 4 bases respectively, with 14 bases between them. Looked up from germline, CDR1 is SEHNR and CDR2 is FQNEAQ (reference sequence). This CDR3 contains 13 residues.

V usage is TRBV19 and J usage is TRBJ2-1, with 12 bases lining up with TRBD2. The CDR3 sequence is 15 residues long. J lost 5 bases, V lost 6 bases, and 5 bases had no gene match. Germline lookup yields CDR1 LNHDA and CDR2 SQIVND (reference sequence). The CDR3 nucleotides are TGTGCCAGTAGACAACTAGCGGGGGGTCACAATGAGCAGTTCTTC. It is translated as CASRQLAGGHNEQFF.

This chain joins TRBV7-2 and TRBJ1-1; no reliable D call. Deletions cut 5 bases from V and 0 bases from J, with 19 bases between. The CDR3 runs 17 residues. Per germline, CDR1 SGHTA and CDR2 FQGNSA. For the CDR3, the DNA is TGTGCCAGCAGCCCAAGAAGCCTCAACCTATTGAACACTGAAGCTTTCTTT. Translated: CASSPRSLNLLNTEAFF.

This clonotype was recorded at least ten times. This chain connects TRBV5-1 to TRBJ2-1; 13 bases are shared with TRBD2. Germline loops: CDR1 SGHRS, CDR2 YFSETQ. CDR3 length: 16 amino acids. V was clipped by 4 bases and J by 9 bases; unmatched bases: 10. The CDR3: CASSRITSGGAGEQFF. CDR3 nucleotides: TGCGCCAGCAGCCGGATTACTAGCGGGGGGGCTGGTGAGCAGTTCTTC.

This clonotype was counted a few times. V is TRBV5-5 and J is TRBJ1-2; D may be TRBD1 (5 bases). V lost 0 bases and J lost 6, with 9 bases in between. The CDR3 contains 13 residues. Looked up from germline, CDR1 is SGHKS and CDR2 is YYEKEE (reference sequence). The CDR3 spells CASSLAAGNGYTF. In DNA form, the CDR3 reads TGTGCCAGCAGCTTGGCGGCAGGGAATGGCTACACCTTC.

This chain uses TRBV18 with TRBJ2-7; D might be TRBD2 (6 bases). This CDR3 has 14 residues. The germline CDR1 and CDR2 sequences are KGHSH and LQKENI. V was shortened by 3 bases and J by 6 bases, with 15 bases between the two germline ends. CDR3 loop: CASSPAVWGGEQYF. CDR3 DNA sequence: TGTGCCAGCTCACCCGCGGTATGGGGAGGCGAGCAGTACTTC.

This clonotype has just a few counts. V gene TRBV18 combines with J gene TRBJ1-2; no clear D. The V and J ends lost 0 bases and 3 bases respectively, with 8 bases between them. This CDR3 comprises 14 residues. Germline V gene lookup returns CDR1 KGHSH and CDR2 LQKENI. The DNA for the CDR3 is TGTGCCAGCTCACCACCGCTCCAGGACTATGGCTACACCTTC. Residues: CASSPPLQDYGYTF.

The DNA of the CDR3 is TGCAGTGCTCAGCGGGGAGGCTACAATGAGCAGTTCTTC. Amino acid sequence: CSAQRGGYNEQFF. The chain recombines TRBV20-1 with TRBJ2-1; 7 nucleotides match TRBD2. In germline, CDR1 is DFQATT, CDR2 SNEGSKA (reference sequence). Losses at the gene ends were 5 bases for V and 3 bases for J; bases not matched to a gene: 4. CDR3 size: 13 residues.

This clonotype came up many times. The CDR3 DNA is TGTGCCAGGACCGAGGGGGGCTCTTCCTACGAGCAGTACTTC. Encoded protein: CARTEGGSSYEQYF. This sequence joins TRBV6-6 and TRBJ2-7; D may be TRBD1 or TRBD2 (6 bases each). V dropped 9 bases and J dropped 1 base, with 16 bases sitting between them. This CDR3 comprises 14 residues. CDR1 and CDR2 (germline): MNHNY, SVGAGI (reference sequence).